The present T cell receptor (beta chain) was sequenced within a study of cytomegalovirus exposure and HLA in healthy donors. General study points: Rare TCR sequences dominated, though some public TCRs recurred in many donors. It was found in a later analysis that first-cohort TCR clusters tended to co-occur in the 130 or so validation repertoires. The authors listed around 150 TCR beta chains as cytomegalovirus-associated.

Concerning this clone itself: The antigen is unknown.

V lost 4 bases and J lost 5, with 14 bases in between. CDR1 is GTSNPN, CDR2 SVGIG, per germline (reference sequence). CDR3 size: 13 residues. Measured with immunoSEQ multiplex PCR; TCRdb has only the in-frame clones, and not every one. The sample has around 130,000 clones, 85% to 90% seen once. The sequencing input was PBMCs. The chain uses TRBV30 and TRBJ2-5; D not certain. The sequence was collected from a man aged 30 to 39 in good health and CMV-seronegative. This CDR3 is CAWNSGFRETQYF. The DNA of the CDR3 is TGTGCCTGGAATTCCGGGTTTAGGGAGACCCAGTACTTC. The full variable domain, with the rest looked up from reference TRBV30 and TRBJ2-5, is SQTIHQWPATLVQPVGSPLSLECTVEGTSNPNLYWYRQAAGRGLQLLFYSVGIGQISSEVPQNLSASRPQDRQFILSSKKLLLSDSGFYLCAWNSGFRETQYFGPGTRLLVL.